These 5 T cell receptor beta chains were all obtained from the same sample, sequenced in a study of cytomegalovirus exposure and HLA in healthy donors. 13 Jbeta primers and 60 Vbeta primers were used for the PCR. Assay used: immunoSEQ multiplex PCR; TCRdb lists only in-frame clones, some missing. Counted here are over 80,000 clones, 75% to 80% occurring once; the ten biggest clones make up 4.5% to 7%. Sequencing was carried out using PBMCs. The receptors were sampled from a female donor in good health and CMV-seronegative.

The CDR3 region has the DNA TGTGCCAGCAGCTTACCCCCTTCCTACGAGCAGTACTTC. It codes for CASSLPPSYEQYF. This chain connects TRBV7-2 to TRBJ2-7; D is uncertain. The V gene lost 2 bases and the J gene lost 1 base, with 6 bases spanning the gap. Germline-derived CDR1 and CDR2 are SGHTA and FQGNSA. The CDR3 runs 13 residues. The whole variable domain, filled in from reference TRBV7-2 and TRBJ2-7, reads GAGVSQSPSNKVTEKGKDVELRCDPISGHTALYWYRQSLGQGLEFLIYFQGNSAPDKSGLPSDRFSAERTGGSVSTLTIQRTQQEDSAVYLCASSLPPSYEQYFGPGTRLTVT.

V gene TRBV28 combines with J gene TRBJ1-6; D is unclear. The CDR3 runs to 16 residues. V was cut by 5 bases and J by 0 bases, with 11 bases left in between. Germline V gene data show CDR1 as MDHEN and CDR2 as SYDVKM. The CDR3 nucleotides read TGTGCCAGCAGTCCCGCGAGCGGCTCCTATAATTCACCCCTCCACTTT. Protein: CASSPASGSYNSPLHF.

The chain links TRBV6-5 to TRBJ2-7, with TRBD1 identical over 10 bases. The CDR3 consists of 15 residues. J gave up 0 bases and V 5 bases, and 4 bases lay outside the gene matches. The germline V gene has CDR1 MNHEY and CDR2 SVGAGI. The CDR3, as DNA: TGTGCCAGCAGTCGGGACAGGGGTCCCTCCTACGAGCAGTACTTC. Translation: CASSRDRGPSYEQYF.

This clone occurred a few times. The chain carries TRBV5-1 and TRBJ1-1, with D possibly being TRBD1 (5 bases). The CDR3 has 13 amino acids. V lost 6 bases, J lost 5 bases, and 14 bases lay in between. Per germline, CDR1 SGHRS and CDR2 YFSETQ. CDR3 sequence (DNA): TGCGCCAGCACCCAAGGGGCAGAAACTGAAGCTTTCTTT. The encoded protein is CASTQGAETEAFF. Together with reference TRBV5-1 and TRBJ1-1, the CDR3 gives the full variable domain: KAGVTQTPRYLIKTRGQQVTLSCSPISGHRSVSWYQQTPGQGLQFLFEYFSETQRNKGNFPGRFSGRQFSNSRSEMNVSTLELGDSALYLCASTQGAETEAFFGQGTRLTVV.

On this clone: Different DNA sequences within this sample yield the same CDR3. The chain employs TRBV5-1 and TRBJ2-1; 10 bases align to TRBD2. With 0 bases clipped from V and 8 bases from J, the junction kept 2 bases outside the gene matches. The CDR3 has 14 amino acids. Per germline, CDR1 SGHRS and CDR2 YFSETQ. The CDR3 DNA follows: TGCGCCAGCAGCTTGGGGCTAGCGGGAGATGAGCAGTTCTTC. This sequence encodes CASSLGLAGDEQFF.